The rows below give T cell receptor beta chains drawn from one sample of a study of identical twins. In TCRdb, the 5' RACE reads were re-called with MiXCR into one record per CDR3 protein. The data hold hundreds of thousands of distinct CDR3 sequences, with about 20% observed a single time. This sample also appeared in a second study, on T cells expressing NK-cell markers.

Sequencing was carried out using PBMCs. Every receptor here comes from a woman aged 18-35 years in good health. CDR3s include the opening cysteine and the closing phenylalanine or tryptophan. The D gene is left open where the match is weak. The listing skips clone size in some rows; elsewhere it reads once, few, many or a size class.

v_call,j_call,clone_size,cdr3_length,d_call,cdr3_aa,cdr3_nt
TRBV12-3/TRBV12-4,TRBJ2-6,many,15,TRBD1,CASSSTGSGANVLTF,TGTGCCAGCAGTTCGACAGGGTCTGGGGCCAACGTCCTGACTTTC
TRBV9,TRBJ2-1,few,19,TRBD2,CASSAAEWTSGGGGYEQFF,TGTGCCAGCAGCGCGGCGGAATGGACTAGCGGGGGAGGTGGGTATGAGCAGTTCTTC
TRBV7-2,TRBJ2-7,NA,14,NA,CASSNLWGANEQYF,TGTGCCAGCAGCAACCTCTGGGGGGCCAACGAGCAGTACTTC
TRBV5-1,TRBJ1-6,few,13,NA,CASRETENSPLHF,TGCGCCAGCAGGGAAACGGAGAATTCACCCCTCCACTTT
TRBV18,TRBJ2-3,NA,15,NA,CASSPSGGPLGTQYF,TGTGCCAGCTCACCGTCAGGGGGGCCTTTGGGTACGCAGTATTTT
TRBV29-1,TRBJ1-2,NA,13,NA,CSVGFLAGSGYTF,TGCAGCGTTGGGTTTTTAGCAGGGTCCGGCTACACCTTC
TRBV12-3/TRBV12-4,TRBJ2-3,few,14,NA,CASKASVYTDTQYF,TGTGCCAGCAAGGCTAGCGTATACACAGATACGCAGTATTTT
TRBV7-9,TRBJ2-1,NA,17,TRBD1,CASSLGLGTVPYNEQFF,TGTGCCAGCAGCTTAGGGCTTGGGACAGTGCCCTACAATGAGCAGTTCTTC
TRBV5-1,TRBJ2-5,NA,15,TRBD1,CASSWGQHFQETQYF,TGCGCCAGCAGCTGGGGACAGCACTTCCAAGAGACCCAGTACTTC
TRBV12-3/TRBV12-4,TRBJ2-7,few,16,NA,CASSRILKGRSHEQYF,TGTGCCAGCAGCCGCATCCTTAAGGGGAGGTCCCACGAGCAGTACTTC
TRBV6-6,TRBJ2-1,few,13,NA,CASSYSTAHEQFF,TGTGCCAGCAGTTACTCGACCGCCCATGAGCAGTTCTTC
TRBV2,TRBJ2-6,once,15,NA,CASSGRDSGANVLTF,TGTGCCAGCAGTGGCAGGGACTCTGGGGCCAACGTCCTGACTTTC
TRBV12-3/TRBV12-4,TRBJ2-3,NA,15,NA,CASSRGSGAEDTQYF,TGTGCCAGCAGTCGAGGATCAGGGGCCGAAGATACGCAGTATTTT
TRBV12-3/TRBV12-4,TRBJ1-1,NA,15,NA,CASSFRPTSGTEAFF,TGTGCCAGCAGTTTTCGACCCACGTCTGGAACTGAAGCTTTCTTT
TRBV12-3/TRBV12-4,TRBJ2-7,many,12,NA,CASSVGPYEQYF,TGTGCCAGCAGTGTCGGGCCCTACGAGCAGTACTTC
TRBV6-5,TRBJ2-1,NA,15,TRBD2,CASSSTSGSSSEQFF,TGTGCCAGCAGTTCGACTAGCGGGAGCTCTAGTGAGCAGTTCTTC
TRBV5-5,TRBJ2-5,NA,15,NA,CASSPGRWTPVTQYF,TGTGCCAGCAGCCCAGGAAGGTGGACCCCCGTGACCCAGTACTTC
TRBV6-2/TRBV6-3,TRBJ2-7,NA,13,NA,CASQGHSRREQYF,TGTGCCAGCCAGGGACACTCGAGGAGGGAGCAGTACTTC
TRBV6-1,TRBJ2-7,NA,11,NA,CASSEWDEQYF,TGTGCCAGCAGTGAGTGGGACGAGCAGTACTTC
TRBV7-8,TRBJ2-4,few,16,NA,CASSPIQGHGKNIQYF,TGTGCCAGCAGCCCGATACAGGGACACGGCAAAAACATTCAGTACTTC
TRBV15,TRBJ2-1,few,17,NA,CATSREPARGSYNEQFF,TGTGCCACCAGCAGAGAACCCGCTAGGGGCTCCTACAATGAGCAGTTCTTC
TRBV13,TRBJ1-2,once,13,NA,CASSLLQDPGYTF,TGTGCCAGCAGCTTACTACAGGACCCTGGCTACACCTTC
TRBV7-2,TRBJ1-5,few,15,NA,CASSLVQNSNQPQHF,TGTGCCAGCAGCTTAGTACAAAATAGCAATCAGCCCCAGCATTTT
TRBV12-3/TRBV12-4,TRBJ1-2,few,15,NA,CASSYSGRGAYGYTF,TGTGCCAGCAGCTATTCCGGTCGGGGGGCCTATGGCTACACCTTC
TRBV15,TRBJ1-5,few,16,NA,CATSRDHRTPYQPQHF,TGTGCCACCAGCAGAGATCATCGGACCCCCTATCAGCCCCAGCATTTT
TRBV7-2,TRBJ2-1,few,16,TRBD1,CASSPEGQGSYNEQFF,TGTGCCAGCAGCCCCGAGGGACAGGGGAGCTACAATGAGCAGTTCTTC
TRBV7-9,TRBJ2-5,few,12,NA,CASSYQQETQYF,TGTGCCAGCAGCTACCAGCAAGAGACCCAGTACTTC
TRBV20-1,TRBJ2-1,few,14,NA,CSAKQGAYYNEQFF,TGCAGTGCTAAGCAGGGAGCGTATTACAATGAGCAGTTCTTC
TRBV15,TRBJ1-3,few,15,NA,CATSRDRGVGNTIYF,TGTGCCACCAGCAGAGATAGGGGGGTTGGAAACACCATATATTTT
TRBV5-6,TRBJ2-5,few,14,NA,CASSPVTSQETQYF,TGTGCCAGCAGTCCGGTAACTTCCCAAGAGACCCAGTACTTC
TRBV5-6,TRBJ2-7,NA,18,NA,CASSDEILTDPGSYEQYF,TGTGCCAGCAGCGACGAGATTCTGACAGACCCGGGTTCCTACGAGCAGTACTTC
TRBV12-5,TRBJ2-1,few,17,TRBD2,CASGRTSGFSSYNEQFF,TGTGCTAGTGGCCGGACTAGCGGGTTTAGCTCCTACAATGAGCAGTTCTTC
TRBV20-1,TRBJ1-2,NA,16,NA,CSARDSKRGRERGYTF,TGCAGTGCTAGAGATTCCAAAAGGGGCAGGGAAAGAGGCTACACCTTC
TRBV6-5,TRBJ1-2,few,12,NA,CASRQLNYGYTF,TGTGCCAGCAGACAGCTTAACTATGGCTACACCTTC
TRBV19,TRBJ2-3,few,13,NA,CASQDFSPDTQYF,TGTGCCAGCCAAGATTTTAGTCCAGATACGCAGTATTTT
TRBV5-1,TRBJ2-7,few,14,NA,CASSGSGTSYEQYF,TGCGCCAGCAGCGGCTCCGGGACTTCCTACGAGCAGTACTTC
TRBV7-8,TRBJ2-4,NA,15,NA,CASSSAPGGGNIQYF,TGTGCCAGCAGTTCCGCCCCCGGGGGTGGAAACATTCAGTACTTC